This passage covers 2 T cell receptor beta chains from one sample sequenced in a study of T cell responses to AZD1222 COVID-19 vaccine. The assay was immunoSEQ multiplex PCR, and TCRdb's table has in-frame clones only and misses some. The sample lists about 160,000 clones; 90% to 95% were seen once. This specimen was peripheral blood, taken on day 0 of AZD1222 vaccination. The receptors derive from an adult in good health.

The chain carries TRBV29-1 and TRBJ2-1, with D hard to call. There are 10 residues in the CDR3. CDR1 SQVTM and CDR2 ANQGSEA come from the germline V gene. V lost 4 bases and J lost 7, with 5 bases in between. The CDR3 sequence: CSVGINEQFF. CDR3 nucleotide sequence: TGCAGCGTTGGGATTAATGAGCAGTTCTTC.

The J gene is TRBJ2-1, the V gene TRBV6-2 or TRBV6-3; TRBD2 matches at 12 bases. The CDR3 consists of 16 residues. From germline, CDR1 is MNHEY and CDR2 SVGEGT. V dropped 0 bases and J dropped 6; count of bases not matched to a gene: 3. The CDR3 sequence: CASSYSWTSGANEQFF. CDR3 nucleotide sequence: TGTGCCAGCAGTTACTCCTGGACTAGCGGGGCCAATGAGCAGTTCTTC.